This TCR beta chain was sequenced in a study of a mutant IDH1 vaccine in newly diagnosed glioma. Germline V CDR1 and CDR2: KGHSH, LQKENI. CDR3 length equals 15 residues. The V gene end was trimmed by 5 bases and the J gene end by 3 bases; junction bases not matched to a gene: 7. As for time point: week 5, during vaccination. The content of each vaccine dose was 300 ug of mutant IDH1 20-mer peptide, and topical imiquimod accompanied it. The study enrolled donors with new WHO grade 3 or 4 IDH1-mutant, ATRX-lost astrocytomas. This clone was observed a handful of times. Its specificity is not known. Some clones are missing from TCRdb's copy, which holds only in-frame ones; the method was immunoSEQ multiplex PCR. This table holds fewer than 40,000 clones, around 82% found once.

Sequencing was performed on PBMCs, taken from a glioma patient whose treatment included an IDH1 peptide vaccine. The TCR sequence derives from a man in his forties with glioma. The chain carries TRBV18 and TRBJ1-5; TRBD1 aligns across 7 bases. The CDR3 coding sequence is TGTGCCAGCTCATACCGGGACAGCTCCAATCAGCCCCAGCATTTT. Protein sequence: CASSYRDSSNQPQHF.